This T cell receptor beta chain was sequenced in a study of blood T cells in healthy people across ages. The ends lost 5 bases at V and 5 bases at J; junction bases unmatched: 5. The germline CDR1 and CDR2 sequences are LNHNV and YYDKDF (reference sequence). This CDR3 region has 14 residues. General study findings and limits: Older age coincided with a roughly linear decline in TCR beta diversity per million T cells. Naive CD4+ cell counts and diversity both ran higher in long-lived than in aged donors.

The use of a sample-barcoded 5' primer and a J-beta primer mix characterized a second PCR of 7 to 11 cycles. From the 5' RACE reads, TCRdb called clonotypes with MiXCR, one entry per CDR3 protein. The sample includes roughly 800,000 distinct CDR3 sequences, 58% of them seen just once. With respect to this clonotype: The antigen is undetermined.

The source material was blood. This clonotype originated in a man younger than 45 in good health. The chain couples TRBV15 to TRBJ1-4; 7 bases line up with TRBD1. CDR3 sequence reads: CATSRDRVNEKLFF. CDR3 nucleotide sequence: TGTGCCACCAGCCGGGACAGAGTCAATGAAAAACTGTTTTTT.